The following is a TCR beta chain sequence with its context. Its specific antigen is unknown. The input lacks base qualities; no much larger clone sits a single base away. This sample stems from a study of blood T cell repertoires in COVID-19 (dated by TCRdb to about 2020). About the study as a whole: Samples covering the acute and convalescent phases of COVID-19 were provided by collaborators in the United States, Italy and Spain. The repertoires were made available in a free public database intended to serve as a resource for research on the immune response to SARS-CoV-2. The material from the prospective study consisted of cDNA or gDNA derived from T cells, B-cell-depleted T cells, or PBMCs. Subjects who had been exposed to COVID-19, were actively infected with it, or had recovered from it provided the deeply sampled blood TCRbeta repertoires that made up the dataset. Sample metadata almost always included a de-identified subject ID, COVID-19 status, age in years and sex. The samples were drawn from the first 160 participants of the ongoing ImmuneRACE study and from 1,200 or so subjects provided by 6 global collaborators. HLA class I and class II types, where available, came from metadata supplied by the sample provider rather than from assay-based typing.

TCRbeta CDR3 regions were amplified from genomic DNA using the immunoSEQ Assay, a bias-controlled multiplex PCR. The original methods were these. Nucleated cell counts per sample were estimated from amplification of reference gene primers within the assay. To quantify the absolute abundance of each unique TCRbeta CDR3 rearrangement, sequence reads were collapsed and filtered. For each sample, productive Simpson clonality was calculated by taking the square root of Simpson's diversity index across productive rearrangements. TCRdb took this table from immuneACCESS and kept in-frame rearrangements with V and J called. Such tables lack part of the clones; where checked against another copy, unresolved V genes explain under half of the gap, and the rest is unexplained. From that table come the V and J calls and clone size; the DNA was used to work out D and trimming. The sample data list 75,000 to 95,000 clones, and around four fifths of these were observed just once. The ten largest account for under 3.5% of the sample.

Whole blood was collected in K2EDTA tubes by collaborating institutions according to the institutions' own protocols. For TCRbeta analysis, collaborator samples were shipped as frozen whole blood, as isolated PBMCs, or as DNA extracted from either sample type. V was cut back by 5 bases and J by 2 bases, leaving a gap of 13 bases between them. The CDR3, cysteine through phenylalanine, is 14 amino acids long. Only the CDR3 region is kept as DNA, spanning 42 bases read in frame from base 1. CDR1 is given as SGHTA and CDR2 as FQGNSA, both from the germline V gene. On the study overall, not on this receptor specifically: The amount of clinical and demographic metadata varied by source and participant and was provided uncurated.

This sequence originates from a man aged 45-60 years with acute or convalescent COVID-19. The V gene is TRBV7-2 and the J gene is TRBJ2-7; the D gene is perhaps TRBD1, from 5 matching bases. The specimen sequenced was peripheral blood. The sequenced DNA is TGTGCCAGCAGCCCGAGGACACAGACCTACGAGCAGTACTTC. It translates as CASSPRTQTYEQYF.